Reported below is one TCR beta chain. The identical CDR3 is also encoded by other nucleotide sequences in the sample. The sample belongs to a study of blood T cell repertoires in COVID-19. Data came from immunoSEQ multiplex PCR; TCRdb stores just in-frame clones and leaves some out. Of about 220,000 clones listed, about 80% are singletons. Trimming removed 3 bases at V and 7 bases at J, with 4 bases between. Germline V gives CDR1 SGHAT, CDR2 FQNNGV. The CDR3 sequence is 11 residues long. Sequenced sample: peripheral blood. This TCR derives from a woman aged 55-70 years with acute or convalescent COVID-19. J is TRBJ2-1 and V is TRBV11-2; no reliable D call. CDR3 nucleotides: TGTGCCAGCAGCTTGCGGAATGAGCAGTTCTTC. Encoded protein: CASSLRNEQFF.